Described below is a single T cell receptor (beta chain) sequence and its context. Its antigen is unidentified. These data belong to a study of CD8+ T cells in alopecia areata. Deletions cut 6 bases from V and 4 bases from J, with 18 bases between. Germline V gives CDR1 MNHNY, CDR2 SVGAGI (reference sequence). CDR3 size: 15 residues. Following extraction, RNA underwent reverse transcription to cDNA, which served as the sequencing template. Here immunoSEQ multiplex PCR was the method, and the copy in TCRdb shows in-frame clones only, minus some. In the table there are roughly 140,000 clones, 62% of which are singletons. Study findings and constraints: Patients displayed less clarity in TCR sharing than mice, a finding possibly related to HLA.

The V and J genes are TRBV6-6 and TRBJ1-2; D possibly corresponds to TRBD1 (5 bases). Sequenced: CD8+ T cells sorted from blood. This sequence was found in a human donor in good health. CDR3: CASSSDQGLLYGYTF. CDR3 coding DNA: TGTGCCAGCAGCAGCGACCAGGGTTTGCTCTATGGCTACACCTTC.